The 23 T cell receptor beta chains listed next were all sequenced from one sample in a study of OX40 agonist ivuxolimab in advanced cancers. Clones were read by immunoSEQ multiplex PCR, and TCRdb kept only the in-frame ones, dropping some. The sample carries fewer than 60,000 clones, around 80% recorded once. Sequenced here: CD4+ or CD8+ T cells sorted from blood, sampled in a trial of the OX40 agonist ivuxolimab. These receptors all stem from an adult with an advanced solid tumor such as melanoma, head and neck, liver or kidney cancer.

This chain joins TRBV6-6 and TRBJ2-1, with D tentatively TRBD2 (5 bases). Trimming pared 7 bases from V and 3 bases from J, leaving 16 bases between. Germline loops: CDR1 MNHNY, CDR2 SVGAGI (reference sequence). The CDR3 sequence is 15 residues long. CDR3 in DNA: TGTGCCAGCACCCCCCTATCCGGGATCTACAATGAGCAGTTCTTC. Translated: CASTPLSGIYNEQFF.

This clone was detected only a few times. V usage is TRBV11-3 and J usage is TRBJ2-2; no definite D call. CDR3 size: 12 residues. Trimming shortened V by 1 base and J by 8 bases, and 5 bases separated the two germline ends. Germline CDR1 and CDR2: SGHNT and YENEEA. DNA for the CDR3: TGTGCCAGCAGCTTAGTTGAGGGGGAGCTGTTTTTT. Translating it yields CASSLVEGELFF.

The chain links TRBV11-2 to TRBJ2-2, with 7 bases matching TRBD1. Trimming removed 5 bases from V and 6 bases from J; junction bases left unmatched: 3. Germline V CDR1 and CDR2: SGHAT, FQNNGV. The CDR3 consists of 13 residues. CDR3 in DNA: TGTGCCAGCAGCCACCAGGGGGCCGGGGAGCTGTTTTTT. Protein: CASSHQGAGELFF.

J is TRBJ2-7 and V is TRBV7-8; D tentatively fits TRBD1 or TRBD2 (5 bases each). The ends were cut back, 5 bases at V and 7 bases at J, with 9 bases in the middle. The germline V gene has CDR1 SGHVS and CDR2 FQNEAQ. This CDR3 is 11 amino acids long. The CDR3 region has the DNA TGTGCCAGCAGCCAATGGGGGGAGCAGTACTTC. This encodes CASSQWGEQYF.

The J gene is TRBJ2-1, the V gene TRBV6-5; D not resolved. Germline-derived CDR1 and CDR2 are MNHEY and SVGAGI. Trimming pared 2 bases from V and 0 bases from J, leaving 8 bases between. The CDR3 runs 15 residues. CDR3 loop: CASSYEVGSYNEQFF. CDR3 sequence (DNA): TGTGCCAGCAGTTACGAGGTGGGCTCCTACAATGAGCAGTTCTTC.

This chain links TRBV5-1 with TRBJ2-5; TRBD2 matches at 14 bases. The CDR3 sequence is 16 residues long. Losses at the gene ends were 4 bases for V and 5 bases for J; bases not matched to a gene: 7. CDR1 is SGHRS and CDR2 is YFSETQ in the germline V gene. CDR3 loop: CASSGGTSGSWETQYF. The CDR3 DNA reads TGCGCCAGCAGCGGGGGGACTAGCGGGAGTTGGGAGACCCAGTACTTC. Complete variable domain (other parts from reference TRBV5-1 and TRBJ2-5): KAGVTQTPRYLIKTRGQQVTLSCSPISGHRSVSWYQQTPGQGLQFLFEYFSETQRNKGNFPGRFSGRQFSNSRSEMNVSTLELGDSALYLCASSGGTSGSWETQYFGPGTRLLVL.

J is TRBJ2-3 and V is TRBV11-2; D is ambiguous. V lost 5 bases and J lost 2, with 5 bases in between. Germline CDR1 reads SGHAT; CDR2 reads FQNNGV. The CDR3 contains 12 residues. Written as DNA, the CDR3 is TGTGCCAGCAGCCGTTCCACAGATACGCAGTATTTT. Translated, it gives CASSRSTDTQYF.

CDR3 amino acids: CASSSLRASNQPQHF. In nucleotides, the CDR3 is TGTGCCAGCAGTTCGCTCCGGGCTAGCAATCAGCCCCAGCATTTT. The rearrangement uses TRBV28 and TRBJ1-5; D call uncertain. V was shortened by 4 bases and J by 0 bases, with 10 bases between the two germline ends. CDR1 and CDR2 (germline): MDHEN, SYDVKM. CDR3 length: 15 amino acids.

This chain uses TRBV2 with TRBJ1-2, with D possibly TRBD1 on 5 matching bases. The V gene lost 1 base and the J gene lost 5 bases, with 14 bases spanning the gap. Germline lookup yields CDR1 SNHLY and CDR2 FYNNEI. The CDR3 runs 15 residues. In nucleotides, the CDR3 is TGTGCCAGCAGTGAAGGTGGGGCTGCGGCATATGGCTACACCTTC. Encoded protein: CASSEGGAAAYGYTF. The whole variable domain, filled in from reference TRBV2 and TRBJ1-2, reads EPEVTQTPSHQVTQMGQEVILRCVPISNHLYFYWYRQILGQKVEFLVSFYNNEISEKSEIFDDQFSVERPDGSNFTLKIRSTKLEDSAMYFCASSEGGAAAYGYTFGSGTRLTVV.

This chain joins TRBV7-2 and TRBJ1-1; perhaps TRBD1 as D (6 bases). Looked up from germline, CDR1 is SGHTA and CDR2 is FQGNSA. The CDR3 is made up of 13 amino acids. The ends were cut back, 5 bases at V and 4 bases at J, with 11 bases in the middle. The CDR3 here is CASSEQGGTEAFF. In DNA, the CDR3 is TGTGCCAGCAGCGAACAGGGTGGCACTGAAGCTTTCTTT.

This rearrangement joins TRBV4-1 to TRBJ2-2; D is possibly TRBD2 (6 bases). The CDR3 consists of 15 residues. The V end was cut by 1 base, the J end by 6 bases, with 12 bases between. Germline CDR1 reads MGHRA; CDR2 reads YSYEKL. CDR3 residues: CASSQAGTGAGELFF. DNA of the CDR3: TGCGCCAGCAGCCAAGCCGGGACTGGGGCCGGGGAGCTGTTTTTT.

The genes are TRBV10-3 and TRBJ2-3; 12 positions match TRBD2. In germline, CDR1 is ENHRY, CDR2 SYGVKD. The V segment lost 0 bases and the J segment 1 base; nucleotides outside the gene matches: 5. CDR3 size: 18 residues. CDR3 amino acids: CAISESRASGRGTDTQYF. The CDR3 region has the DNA TGTGCCATCAGTGAGTCCAGGGCTAGCGGGAGGGGCACAGATACGCAGTATTTT.

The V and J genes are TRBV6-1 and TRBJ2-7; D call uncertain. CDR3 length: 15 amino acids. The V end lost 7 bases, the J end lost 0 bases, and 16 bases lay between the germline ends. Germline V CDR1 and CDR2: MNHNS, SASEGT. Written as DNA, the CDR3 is TGTGCCAGCACTTCGTCGGGCAGGCGCTCCTACGAGCAGTACTTC. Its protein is CASTSSGRRSYEQYF.

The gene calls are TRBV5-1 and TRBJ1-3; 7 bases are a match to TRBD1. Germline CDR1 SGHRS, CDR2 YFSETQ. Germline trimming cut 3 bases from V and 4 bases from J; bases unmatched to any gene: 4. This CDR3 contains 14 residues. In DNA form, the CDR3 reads TGCGCCAGCAGCTCGACAGGGTCCGGAAACACCATATATTTT. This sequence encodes CASSSTGSGNTIYF.

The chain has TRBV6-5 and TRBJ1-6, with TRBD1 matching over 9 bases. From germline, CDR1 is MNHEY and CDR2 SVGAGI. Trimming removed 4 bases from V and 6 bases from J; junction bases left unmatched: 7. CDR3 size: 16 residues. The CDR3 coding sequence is TGTGCCAGCAGTTTACTCGGGACAGGGTCTAATTCACCCCTCCACTTT. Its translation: CASSLLGTGSNSPLHF.

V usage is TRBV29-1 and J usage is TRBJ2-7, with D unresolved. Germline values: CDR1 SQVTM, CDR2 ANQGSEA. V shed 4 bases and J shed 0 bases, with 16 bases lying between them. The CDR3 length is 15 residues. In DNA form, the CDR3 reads TGCAGCGTTGTTCTAAACCTGAGGTCCTCCTACGAGCAGTACTTC. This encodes CSVVLNLRSSYEQYF.

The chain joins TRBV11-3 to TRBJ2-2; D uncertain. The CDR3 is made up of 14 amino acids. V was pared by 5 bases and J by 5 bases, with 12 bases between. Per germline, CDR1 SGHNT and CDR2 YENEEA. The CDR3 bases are TGTGCCAGCAGCCCCACATCGTGGACCGGGGAGCTGTTTTTT. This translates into CASSPTSWTGELFF.

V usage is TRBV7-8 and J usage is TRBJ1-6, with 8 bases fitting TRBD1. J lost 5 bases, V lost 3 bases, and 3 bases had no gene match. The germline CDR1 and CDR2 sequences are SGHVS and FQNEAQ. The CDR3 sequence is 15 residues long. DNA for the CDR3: TGTGCCAGCAGCTTCAGGGACAGGAATAATTCACCCCTCCACTTT. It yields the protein CASSFRDRNNSPLHF. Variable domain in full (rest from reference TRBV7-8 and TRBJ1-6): GAGVSQSPRYKVAKRGQDVALRCDPISGHVSLFWYQQALGQGPEFLTYFQNEAQLDKSGLPSDRFFAERPEGSVSTLKIQRTQQEDSAVYLCASSFRDRNNSPLHFGNGTRLTVT.

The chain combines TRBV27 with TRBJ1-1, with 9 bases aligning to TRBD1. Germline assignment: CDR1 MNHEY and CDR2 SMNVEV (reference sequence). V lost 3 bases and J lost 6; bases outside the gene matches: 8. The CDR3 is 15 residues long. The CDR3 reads CASSFRTGALAEAFF. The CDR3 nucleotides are TGTGCCAGCAGTTTCCGGACAGGGGCATTGGCTGAAGCTTTCTTT.

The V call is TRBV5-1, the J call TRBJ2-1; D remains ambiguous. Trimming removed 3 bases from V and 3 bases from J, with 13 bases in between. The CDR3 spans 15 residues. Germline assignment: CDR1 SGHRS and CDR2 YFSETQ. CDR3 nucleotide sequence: TGCGCCAGCAGCTCCTCCCACCCCCACTACAATGAGCAGTTCTTC. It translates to CASSSSHPHYNEQFF.

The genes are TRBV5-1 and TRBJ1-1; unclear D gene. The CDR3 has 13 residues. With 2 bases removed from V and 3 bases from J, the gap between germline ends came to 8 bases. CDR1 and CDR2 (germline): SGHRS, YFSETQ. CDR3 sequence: CASSFGRDTEAFF. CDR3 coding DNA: TGCGCCAGCAGCTTCGGACGCGACACTGAAGCTTTCTTT. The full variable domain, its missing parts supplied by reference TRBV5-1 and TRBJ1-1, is KAGVTQTPRYLIKTRGQQVTLSCSPISGHRSVSWYQQTPGQGLQFLFEYFSETQRNKGNFPGRFSGRQFSNSRSEMNVSTLELGDSALYLCASSFGRDTEAFFGQGTRLTVV.

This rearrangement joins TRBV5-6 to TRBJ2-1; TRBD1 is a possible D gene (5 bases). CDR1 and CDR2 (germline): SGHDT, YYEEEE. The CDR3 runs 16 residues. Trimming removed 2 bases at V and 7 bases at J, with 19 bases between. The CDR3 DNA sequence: TGTGCCAGCAGCTTCTCCCCCAGGGATCCGGCAAATGAGCAGTTCTTC. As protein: CASSFSPRDPANEQFF.

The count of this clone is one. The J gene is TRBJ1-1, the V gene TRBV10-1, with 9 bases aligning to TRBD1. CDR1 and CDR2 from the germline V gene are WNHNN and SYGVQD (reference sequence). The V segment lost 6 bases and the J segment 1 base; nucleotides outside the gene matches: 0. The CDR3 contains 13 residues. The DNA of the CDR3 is TGCGCCAGCAGGGGACAGGGGAACACTGAAGCTTTCTTT. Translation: CASRGQGNTEAFF.